A selection of T cell receptor beta chains follows, all from one sample in a study of blood T cells in healthy people across ages. MiXCR, run by TCRdb on the 5' RACE reads, gives a single entry per CDR3 protein. The table has more than 700,000 distinct CDR3 sequences, around half seen once. Sequencing was done on a sample of blood. These receptors were obtained from an elderly man in good health. Both conserved end residues are part of each CDR3. Fields, in order: clone size, D gene, V gene, J gene, CDR3 DNA, CDR3 protein. The D gene is left open where the match is weak. Some rows mark clone size as missing; the rest say once, few, many or name a class of expanded clone.

>.|.|TRBV27|TRBJ1-1
TGTGCCAGCAGACCCCCGACAGAGAACACTGAAGCTTTCTTT
CASRPPTENTEAFF
>.|.|TRBV20-1|TRBJ2-4
TGCAGTGCTAGACTGACCGGGAGAAAAAACATTCAGTACTTC
CSARLTGRKNIQYF
>.|TRBD1|TRBV6-5|TRBJ1-2
TGTGCCAGCAGTTTCCCCCTAGGACAGGGCGTGTATGTTGGCTACACCTTC
CASSFPLGQGVYVGYTF
>few|.|TRBV4-1|TRBJ1-2
TGCGCCAGCAGCCAAGTGGGGAATAACTATGGCTACACCTTC
CASSQVGNNYGYTF
>.|.|TRBV29-1|TRBJ2-1
TGCAGCGCCGCCCATGGGCTGTGGAATGAGCAGTTCTTC
CSAAHGLWNEQFF
>once|.|TRBV6-6|TRBJ1-1
TGTGCCAGCAGTCAACAGATTGAAGCTTTCTTT
CASSQQIEAFF
>.|.|TRBV20-1|TRBJ2-5
TGCAGTGCCACCCGTGAGGCTGGGGGAGAGACCCAGTACTTC
CSATREAGGETQYF
>.|TRBD1|TRBV6-1|TRBJ2-2
TGTGCCAGCACCCGATCCGCCCCGACAGGGCAGAACACCGGGGAGCTGTTTTTT
CASTRSAPTGQNTGELFF
>.|.|TRBV29-1|TRBJ1-1
TGCAGCGTCTTTCACACTGAAGCTTTCTTT
CSVFHTEAFF
>few|.|TRBV20-1|TRBJ1-4
TGCAGTGCTAGAGCGGGGGCGGATCGTGGAGAAAAACTGTTTTTT
CSARAGADRGEKLFF
>.|.|TRBV30|TRBJ2-1
TGTGCCTGGAGTGGAGGCCGGGGTATCTACAATGAGCAGTTCTTC
CAWSGGRGIYNEQFF
>.|.|TRBV6-5|TRBJ2-7
TGTGCCAGCAGTTACGTAAAGGGAACAGGTTTCTACGAGCAGTACTTC
CASSYVKGTGFYEQYF
>.|.|TRBV20-1|TRBJ2-5
TGCAGTGCTAGAGATAGCGGCGGGACGGGAGAGACCCAGTACTTC
CSARDSGGTGETQYF
>.|TRBD2|TRBV9|TRBJ2-1
TGTGCCAGCTCCCTTCCCTTAGCGGGGGTGGACAATGAGCAGTTCTTC
CASSLPLAGVDNEQFF
>.|TRBD2|TRBV9|TRBJ2-5
TGTGCCAGCAGCGACACGGGAGGGCCGGGGGAGACCCAGTACTTC
CASSDTGGPGETQYF
>.|.|TRBV20-1|TRBJ2-2
TGCAGTGCTAGAGATTCCAGAGGGACCGGGGAGCTGTTTTTT
CSARDSRGTGELFF
>.|TRBD2|TRBV5-1|TRBJ2-1
TGCGCCAGCAGCTCAGCGGGGGGATCGTACAATGAGCGGTTCTTC
CASSSAGGSYNERFF
>few|TRBD2|TRBV27|TRBJ2-1
TGTGCCAGCAGTCTGCGGGGGGGGGTTTCCTACAATGAGCAGTTCTTC
CASSLRGGVSYNEQFF
>.|TRBD1|TRBV6-1|TRBJ1-2
TGTGCCAGCCGACGACAGGGGACCGGGGCGGGCTATGGCTACACCTTC
CASRRQGTGAGYGYTF
>.|.|TRBV24-1|TRBJ2-3
TGTGCCACCAGTGATTTGGGGGACCTCACAGATACGCAGTATTTT
CATSDLGDLTDTQYF
>.|.|TRBV20-1|TRBJ1-1
TGCAGTATTAGAGGTAACAGAAAATCGATGAACACTGAAGCTTTCTTT
CSIRGNRKSMNTEAFF
>.|TRBD1|TRBV6-1|TRBJ2-7
TGTGCCAGCAGGGCCCGGGACAGACCATACTACGAGCAGTACTTC
CASRARDRPYYEQYF
>few|.|TRBV6-2/TRBV6-3|TRBJ2-1
TGTGCCAGCAGTGAGGGACACTACAATGAGCAGTTCTTC
CASSEGHYNEQFF
>.|.|TRBV28|TRBJ2-1
TGTGCCGAGGGCGCCTACAATGAGCAGTTCTTC
CAEGAYNEQFF
>.|TRBD1|TRBV6-1|TRBJ2-7
TGTGCCAGCAGTGCCGTGTCCAGGGGGCTCTCCTACGAGCAGTACTTC
CASSAVSRGLSYEQYF
>.|.|TRBV16|TRBJ2-7
TGTGCCAGCAGCCAAGTGGGCAGGGGAGACAGTGAGCAGTACTTC
CASSQVGRGDSEQYF
>.|.|TRBV20-1|TRBJ2-1
TGCAGTGCTAGAGATGGGGGGAGCTCCTACAATGAGCAGTTCTTC
CSARDGGSSYNEQFF
>.|.|TRBV19|TRBJ1-1
TGTGCCAGTAGTACTGAGAGGGGGGCTGAAGCTTTCTTT
CASSTERGAEAFF
>few|TRBD2|TRBV7-2|TRBJ2-5
TGTGCCAGCAGCTTAGATGGGCGGGAGTCAGAGACCCAGTACTTC
CASSLDGRESETQYF
>.|.|TRBV3-1|TRBJ1-4
TGTGCCAGCAGCCAATTGTCGGGAGAAAAACTGTTTTTT
CASSQLSGEKLFF
>once|TRBD2|TRBV20-1|TRBJ2-1
TGCAGTGCTCCACGACTAGCGAGCTACAATGAGCAGTTCTTC
CSAPRLASYNEQFF
>many|TRBD2|TRBV28|TRBJ2-3
TGTGCCAGCAGTTTCCCAGCGGGAGTCGCAGATACGCAGTATTTT
CASSFPAGVADTQYF
>.|TRBD2|TRBV20-1|TRBJ2-1
TGCAGTGCTAGAGATTTTAGCGGGAGGGGAGAAAGCTCCTACAATGAGCAGTTCTTC
CSARDFSGRGESSYNEQFF
>.|.|TRBV27|TRBJ1-5
TGTGCCAGGGTTCGAGGAGGTTGGGGGGATCATAGCAATCAGCCCCAGCATTTT
CARVRGGWGDHSNQPQHF
>few|TRBD2|TRBV20-1|TRBJ2-5
TGCAGTGCCAGGACTAGCGGGAATTGGTACTTC
CSARTSGNWYF
>.|TRBD2|TRBV12-3/TRBV12-4|TRBJ2-2
TGTGCCAGCAGGGGACTAGCGGGAGGCACCGGGGAGCTGTTTTTT
CASRGLAGGTGELFF
>few|.|TRBV12-3/TRBV12-4|TRBJ1-4
TGTGCCAGCAGTTTGAGTGGTGTTGAAAAACTGTTTTTT
CASSLSGVEKLFF
>.|.|TRBV18|TRBJ2-1
TGTGCCAGCTCCACGGGGACTCTAAGCTCCTACAATGAGCAGTTCTTC
CASSTGTLSSYNEQFF
>.|TRBD2|TRBV2|TRBJ2-1
TGTGCCAGCAGTGATGGTCTAGCGGGAGGAGAGGAGCAGTTCTTC
CASSDGLAGGEEQFF
>.|TRBD1|TRBV7-8|TRBJ1-2
TGTGCCAGCAGCTTAGCGCCGACAGGGGGCTACACCTTC
CASSLAPTGGYTF
>.|.|TRBV7-3|TRBJ1-2
TGTGCCAGCAGCTTAGATCCTTCGACAGGTGGCTACACCTTC
CASSLDPSTGGYTF
>.|TRBD1|TRBV13|TRBJ2-7
TGTGCCAGCAGCGAGGGACAGGGTCACGAGCAGTACTTC
CASSEGQGHEQYF
>.|TRBD2|TRBV5-1|TRBJ2-1
TGCGCCAGCAGCTGGACCGGGACTAGCGCCTTTTTGTACAATGAGCAGTTCTTC
CASSWTGTSAFLYNEQFF
>.|TRBD2|TRBV7-8|TRBJ2-7
TGTGCCAGCAGCTTAGCTACCGGGACTAGCGGGGCTGGCGCCTACGAGCAGTACTTC
CASSLATGTSGAGAYEQYF
>.|TRBD1|TRBV5-1|TRBJ1-2
TGCGCCAGCAGCCGGACAGGTCAGGCTGGCTACACCTTC
CASSRTGQAGYTF
>.|.|TRBV5-1|TRBJ2-6
TGCGCCAGCAGGGGGAATGGGGACCCTATTAACTCTGGGGCCAACGTCCTGACTTTC
CASRGNGDPINSGANVLTF
>.|.|TRBV29-1|TRBJ2-1
TGCAGCGTCAAAAACCCCCTAGTTGGTACTAATGAGCAGTTCTTC
CSVKNPLVGTNEQFF
>.|.|TRBV7-2|TRBJ2-7
TGTGCCAGCAGCCCTCCCCGCGAGCGGTCCTACGAGCAGTACTTC
CASSPPRERSYEQYF
>many|.|TRBV28|TRBJ2-7
TGTGCCAGCAGTTTGACGGGGTTCTACGAGCAGTACTTC
CASSLTGFYEQYF
>.|TRBD1|TRBV28|TRBJ1-5
TGTGCCAGCATCCCCGGGACAGGAGGCAATCAGCCCCAGCATTTT
CASIPGTGGNQPQHF
>.|.|TRBV11-2|TRBJ2-5
TGTGCCAGCAGCCTACAACTGGACACTTTAACCCAGTACTTC
CASSLQLDTLTQYF
>.|TRBD1|TRBV5-6|TRBJ2-4
TGTGCCAGCAGCTACGGACAGGCCAAGGAGCAGTACTTC
CASSYGQAKEQYF
>many|.|TRBV5-1|TRBJ2-5
TGCGCCAGCAGCCGACAGGGAGGAGAGACCCAGTACTTC
CASSRQGGETQYF
>.|.|TRBV21-1|TRBJ1-2
TGTGCCAGCAGCAAAGCGGGGCAGGGGGTAGGCTACACCTTC
CASSKAGQGVGYTF
>.|.|TRBV9|TRBJ1-1
TGTGCCAGCAGCGTAGCCCCGGACTCCTTGAACACTGAAGCTTTCTTT
CASSVAPDSLNTEAFF